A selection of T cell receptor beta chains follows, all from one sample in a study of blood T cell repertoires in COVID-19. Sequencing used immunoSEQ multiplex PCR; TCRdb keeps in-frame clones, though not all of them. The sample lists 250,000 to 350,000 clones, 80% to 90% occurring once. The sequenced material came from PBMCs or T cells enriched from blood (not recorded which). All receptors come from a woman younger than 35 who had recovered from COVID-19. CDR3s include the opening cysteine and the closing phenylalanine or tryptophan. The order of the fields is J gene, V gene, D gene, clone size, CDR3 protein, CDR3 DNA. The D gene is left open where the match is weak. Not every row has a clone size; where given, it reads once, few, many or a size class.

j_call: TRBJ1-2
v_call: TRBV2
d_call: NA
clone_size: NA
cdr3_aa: CASSVAGPGYTF
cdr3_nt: TGTGCCAGCAGTGTGGCAGGCCCTGGGTACACCTTC

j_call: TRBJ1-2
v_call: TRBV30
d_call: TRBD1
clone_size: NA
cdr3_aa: CAWRDRAGGYTF
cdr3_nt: TGTGCCTGGAGAGACAGGGCCGGCGGCTACACCTTC

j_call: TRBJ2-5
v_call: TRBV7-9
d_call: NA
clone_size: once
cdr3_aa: CASSLGLGGAHRETQYF
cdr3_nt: TGTGCCAGCAGCTTAGGCTTGGGGGGGGCCCACCGAGAGACCCAGTACTTC

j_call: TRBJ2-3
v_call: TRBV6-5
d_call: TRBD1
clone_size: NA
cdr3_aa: CASRVTGGRDTQYF
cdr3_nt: TGTGCCAGCAGGGTGACAGGGGGAAGGGATACGCAGTATTTT

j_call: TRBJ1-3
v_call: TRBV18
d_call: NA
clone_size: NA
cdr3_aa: CASSPTGVGNSGNTIYF
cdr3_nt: TGTGCCAGCTCACCAACGGGTGTGGGTAACTCTGGAAACACCATATATTTT

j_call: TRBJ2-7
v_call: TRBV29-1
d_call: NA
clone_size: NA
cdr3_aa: CSVMTRNEQYF
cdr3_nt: TGCAGCGTTATGACGAGGAACGAGCAGTACTTC

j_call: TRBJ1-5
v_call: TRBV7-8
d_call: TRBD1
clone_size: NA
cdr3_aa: CASSHRDRGNQPQHF
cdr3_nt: TGTGCCAGCAGCCACCGGGACAGGGGCAATCAGCCCCAGCATTTT

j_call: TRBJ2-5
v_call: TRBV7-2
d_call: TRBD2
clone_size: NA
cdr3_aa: CASSPRTSGVETQYF
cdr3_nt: TGTGCCAGCAGCCCCCGGACTAGCGGGGTGGAGACCCAGTACTTC

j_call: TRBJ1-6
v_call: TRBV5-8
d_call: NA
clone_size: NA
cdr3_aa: CASSSNSPLHF
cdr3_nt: TGTGCCAGCAGCTCGAATTCACCCCTCCACTTT

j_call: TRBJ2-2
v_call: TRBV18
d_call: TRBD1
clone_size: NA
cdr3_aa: CASSPRTGGNTGELFF
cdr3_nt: TGTGCCAGCTCTCCCAGGACAGGGGGTAACACCGGGGAGCTGTTTTTT

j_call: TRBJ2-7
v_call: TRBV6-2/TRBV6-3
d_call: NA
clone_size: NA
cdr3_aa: CASSSSGGGIYEQYF
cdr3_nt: TGTGCCAGCAGTTCTTCCGGGGGAGGAATCTACGAGCAGTACTTC

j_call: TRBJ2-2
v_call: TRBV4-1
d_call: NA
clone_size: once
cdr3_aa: CASSRGLMNTGELFF
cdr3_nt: TGCGCCAGCAGCCGCGGACTCATGAACACCGGGGAGCTGTTTTTT

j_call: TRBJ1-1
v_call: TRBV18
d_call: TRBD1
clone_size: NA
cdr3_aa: CASSPRGQGGTEAFF
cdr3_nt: TGTGCCAGCTCACCAAGGGGACAGGGTGGGACTGAAGCTTTCTTT

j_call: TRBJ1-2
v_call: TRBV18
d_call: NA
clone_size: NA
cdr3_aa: CASSPWQGVGYTF
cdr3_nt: TGTGCCAGCTCACCTTGGCAGGGTGTAGGCTACACCTTC

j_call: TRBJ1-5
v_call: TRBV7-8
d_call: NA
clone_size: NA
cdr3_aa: CASSLLPSGNQPQHF
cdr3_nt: TGTGCCAGCAGCTTACTCCCGTCCGGCAATCAGCCCCAGCATTTT

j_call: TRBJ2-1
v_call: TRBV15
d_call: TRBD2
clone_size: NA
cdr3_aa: CATISGGPGEQFF
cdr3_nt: TGTGCCACGATTAGCGGGGGGCCGGGTGAGCAGTTCTTC

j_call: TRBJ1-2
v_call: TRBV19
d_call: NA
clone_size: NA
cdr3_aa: CASSVQNGYTF
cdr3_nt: TGTGCCAGTAGTGTTCAAAATGGCTACACCTTC

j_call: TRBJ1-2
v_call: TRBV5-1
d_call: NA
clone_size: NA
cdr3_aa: CASSLITGFYGYTF
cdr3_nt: TGCGCCAGCAGCTTAATAACAGGGTTCTATGGCTACACCTTC

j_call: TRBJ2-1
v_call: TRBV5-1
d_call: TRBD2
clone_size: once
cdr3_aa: CASSLALSLAGGPMSEQFF
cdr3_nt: TGCGCCAGCAGCTTGGCCCTCTCACTAGCGGGGGGGCCAATGAGCGAGCAGTTCTTC

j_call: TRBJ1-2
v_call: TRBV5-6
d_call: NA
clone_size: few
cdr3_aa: CASSPDSYGYTF
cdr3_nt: TGTGCCAGCAGCCCGGACAGCTATGGCTACACCTTC

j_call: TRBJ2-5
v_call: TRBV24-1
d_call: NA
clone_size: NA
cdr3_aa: CATSGPQKRATETQYF
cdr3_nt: TGTGCCACCAGTGGGCCCCAGAAGCGGGCAACCGAGACCCAGTACTTC

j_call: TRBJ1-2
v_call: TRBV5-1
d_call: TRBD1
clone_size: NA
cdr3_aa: CASSPLDSGGGYTF
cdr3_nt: TGCGCCAGCAGCCCCCTGGACTCAGGGGGAGGCTACACCTTC

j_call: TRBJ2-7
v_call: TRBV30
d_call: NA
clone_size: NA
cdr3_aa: CAWSTGPPDEQYF
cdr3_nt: TGTGCCTGGTCGACAGGCCCGCCGGACGAGCAGTACTTC

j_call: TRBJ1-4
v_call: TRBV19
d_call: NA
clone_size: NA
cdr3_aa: CASGQPGGKLFF
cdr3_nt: TGTGCCAGCGGACAGCCGGGGGGAAAACTGTTTTTT

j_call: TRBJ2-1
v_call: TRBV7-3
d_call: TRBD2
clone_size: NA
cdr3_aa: CASSFTSGPYNEQFF
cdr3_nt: TGTGCCAGCAGCTTTACTAGCGGGCCGTACAATGAGCAGTTCTTC

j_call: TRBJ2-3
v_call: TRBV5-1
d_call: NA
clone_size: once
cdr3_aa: CASSLAWSRTDTQYF
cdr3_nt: TGCGCCAGCAGCTTGGCATGGAGTCGGACAGATACGCAGTATTTT

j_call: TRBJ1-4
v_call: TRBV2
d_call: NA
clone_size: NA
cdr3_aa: CASSEEGLGGEKLFF
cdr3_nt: TGTGCCAGCAGTGAAGAGGGCCTCGGAGGCGAAAAACTGTTTTTT

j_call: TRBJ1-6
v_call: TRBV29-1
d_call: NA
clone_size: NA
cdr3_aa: CSVLTGASSYNSPLHF
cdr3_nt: TGCAGCGTCCTAACAGGCGCTAGCTCCTATAATTCACCCCTCCACTTT

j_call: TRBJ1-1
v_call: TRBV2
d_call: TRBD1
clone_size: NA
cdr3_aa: CASSPEGAYEAFF
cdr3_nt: TGTGCCAGCAGTCCCGAGGGGGCCTATGAAGCTTTCTTT

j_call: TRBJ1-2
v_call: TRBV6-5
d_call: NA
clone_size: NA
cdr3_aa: CASSKGLGLTGYTF
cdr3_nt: TGTGCCAGCAGTAAGGGACTGGGCCTAACTGGCTACACCTTC

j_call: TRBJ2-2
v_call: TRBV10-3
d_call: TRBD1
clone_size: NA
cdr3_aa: CAISEETGVAGELFF
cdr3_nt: TGTGCCATCAGTGAGGAGACAGGGGTAGCCGGGGAGCTGTTTTTT

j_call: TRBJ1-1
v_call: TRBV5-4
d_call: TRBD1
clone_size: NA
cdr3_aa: CASSLRMTGGLGTEAFF
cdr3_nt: TGTGCCAGCAGCCTCCGGATGACAGGGGGCCTCGGGACTGAAGCTTTCTTT